The 22 T cell receptor beta chains below were found in one sample sequenced in a study of blood T cell repertoires in COVID-19. TCRdb's copy holds only in-frame clones and misses some; the assay was immunoSEQ multiplex PCR. The sample comprises roughly 330,000 clones, over 80% of which are singletons, and about 5% rests with the top ten. Sequencing input: PBMCs or T cells enriched from blood (not recorded which). These receptors were obtained from a man younger than 40 who had recovered from COVID-19.

The V gene is TRBV4-2, the J gene TRBJ1-1, with D uncertain. Germline V gene data show CDR1 as LGHNA and CDR2 as YNFKEQ. The CDR3 consists of 15 residues. Trimming stripped 0 bases from V and 2 bases from J, with 10 bases between. The chain's CDR3 is CASSQEVEINTEAFF. CDR3 DNA: TGTGCCAGCAGCCAAGAGGTAGAAATTAACACTGAAGCTTTCTTT.

The V and J genes are TRBV7-2 and TRBJ2-2, with D possibly being TRBD2 (6 bases). Germline loops: CDR1 SGHTA, CDR2 FQGNSA. CDR3 length: 16 residues. Trimming stripped 0 bases from V and 4 bases from J, with 12 bases between. CDR3 in DNA: TGTGCCAGCAGCTTAGCTAGCGGATTGGGCACCGGGGAGCTGTTTTTT. It yields the protein CASSLASGLGTGELFF. The variable domain in full, with the rest retrieved from reference TRBV7-2 and TRBJ2-2, is GAGVSQSPSNKVTEKGKDVELRCDPISGHTALYWYRQSLGQGLEFLIYFQGNSAPDKSGLPSDRFSAERTGGSVSTLTIQRTQQEDSAVYLCASSLASGLGTGELFFGEGSRLTVL.

The chain has TRBV14 and TRBJ2-7, with 7 bases fitting TRBD1. CDR3 length: 14 residues. The V gene end was trimmed by 3 bases and the J gene end by 1 base; junction bases not matched to a gene: 3. Germline V lookup: CDR1 SGHDN, CDR2 FVKESK. CDR3 bases: TGTGCCAGCAGCCACTGGGGACAGTCCTACGAGCAGTACTTC. It encodes CASSHWGQSYEQYF.

The genes are TRBV27 and TRBJ2-5, with TRBD1 as a possible D gene (5 bases). Trimming removed 6 bases from V and 5 bases from J, with 19 bases in between. This CDR3 has 15 residues. Germline V lookup: CDR1 MNHEY, CDR2 SMNVEV (reference sequence). The CDR3 DNA is TGTGCCAGCAGCCCCCGACGTGGGGCGGTGGAGACCCAGTACTTC. Translated, it gives CASSPRRGAVETQYF.

The chain uses TRBV10-3 and TRBJ2-5; possibly TRBD2 for D (6 bases). Per the germline V gene, CDR1 is ENHRY and CDR2 is SYGVKD. V was cut by 10 bases and J by 1 base, with 13 bases left in between. The CDR3 sequence is 13 residues long. CDR3 loop: CATEGDFQETQYF. The DNA for the CDR3 is TGTGCCACCGAAGGGGACTTCCAAGAGACCCAGTACTTC.

The rearrangement links TRBV3-1 (or the pseudogene TRBV3-2) to TRBJ1-3; 9 bases line up with TRBD1. J gave up 4 bases and V 6 bases, and 10 bases lay outside the gene matches. This CDR3 is built from 16 residues. Germline CDR1 reads LGHDT; CDR2 reads YNNKEL (reference sequence). Here the CDR3 DNA reads TGTGCCAGCAGTCTTCAAAAGGGGACAGGGGGAAACACCATATATTTT. This codes for CASSLQKGTGGNTIYF.

V is TRBV28 and J is TRBJ1-5; D gene uncertain. In germline, CDR1 is MDHEN, CDR2 SYDVKM. V dropped 5 bases and J dropped 9 bases, with 17 bases sitting between them. This CDR3 contains 14 residues. The CDR3 DNA is TGTGCCAGCAGTCGCTCTGGGAGCCTTGGGCCCCAGCATTTT. Its protein product is CASSRSGSLGPQHF.

The V gene is TRBV11-3, the J gene TRBJ2-1, with TRBD1 identical over 9 bases. Germline CDR1 is SGHNT and CDR2 is YENEEA. Trimming at V came to 5 bases and at J to 7 bases, leaving 12 bases not matched to a gene. The CDR3 has 16 residues. CDR3: CASSALTGGAGNEQFF. The CDR3 coding sequence is TGTGCCAGCAGCGCATTAACAGGGGGCGCTGGGAATGAGCAGTTCTTC.

The rearrangement links TRBV7-2 to TRBJ1-5, with 7 positions matching TRBD1. The CDR3 is made up of 15 amino acids. CDR1 is SGHTA and CDR2 is FQGNSA in the germline V gene. The ends lost 3 bases at V and 3 bases at J; junction bases unmatched: 5. The CDR3 region has the DNA TGTGCCAGCAGCTTGGGACAGACCCTCAATCAGCCCCAGCATTTT. It yields the protein CASSLGQTLNQPQHF.

This clone was observed a single time. V usage is TRBV5-1 and J usage is TRBJ2-1; 9 nucleotides line up with TRBD2. This CDR3 is built from 16 residues. Germline assignment: CDR1 SGHRS and CDR2 YFSETQ. Trimming took 3 bases from V and 3 from J; bases not matched to a gene: 7. The CDR3 spells CASSWRSGGLYNEQFF. CDR3 DNA: TGCGCCAGCAGCTGGCGTAGCGGGGGACTCTACAATGAGCAGTTCTTC.

This rearrangement joins TRBV4-1 to TRBJ1-1, with 8 bases lining up with TRBD1. V dropped 2 bases and J dropped 5; count of bases not matched to a gene: 7. Per germline, CDR1 MGHRA and CDR2 YSYEKL. The CDR3 is 15 residues long. The CDR3 sequence: CASSQTEQGGTEAFF. The DNA for the CDR3 is TGCGCCAGCAGCCAAACTGAACAGGGGGGTACTGAAGCTTTCTTT.

V and J are TRBV9 and TRBJ1-6; 10 nucleotides line up with TRBD1. The CDR3 consists of 13 residues. J gave up 13 bases and V 3 bases, and 4 bases lay outside the gene matches. Germline-derived CDR1 and CDR2 are SGDLS and YYNGEE. The CDR3 spells CASSATGGIPLHF. The CDR3 DNA sequence: TGTGCCAGCAGCGCGACAGGGGGCATTCCCCTCCACTTT. The entire variable domain, with the rest obtained from reference TRBV9 and TRBJ1-6, is as follows: DSGVTQTPKHLITATGQRVTLRCSPRSGDLSVYWYQQSLDQGLQFLIQYYNGEERAKGNILERFSAQQFPDLHSELNLSSLELGDSALYFCASSATGGIPLHFGNGTRLTVT.

The sample holds one count of this clone. This rearrangement joins TRBV5-1 to TRBJ1-4; 7 bases agree with TRBD1. CDR1 is SGHRS and CDR2 is YFSETQ in the germline V gene. The length of the CDR3 is 13 residues. V shed 4 bases, J shed 7 bases, and the junction held 4 bases outside the gene matches. CDR3 in amino acids: CASSPGTVEKLFF. In nucleotides, the CDR3 is TGCGCCAGCAGCCCCGGGACAGTTGAAAAACTGTTTTTT.

The chain recombines TRBV9 with TRBJ1-1, with TRBD1 identical over 7 bases. From germline, CDR1 is SGDLS and CDR2 YYNGEE. Germline trimming cut 2 bases from V and 8 bases from J; bases unmatched to any gene: 12. The CDR3 loop spans 15 amino acids. The CDR3 DNA sequence: TGTGCCAGCAGCGTTCGGGGACAGACGACTTCAGAAGCTTTCTTT. It specifies CASSVRGQTTSEAFF.

This clone was seen a handful of times. This sequence joins TRBV27 and TRBJ1-5; no definite D call. The V and J ends lost 6 bases and 0 bases respectively, with 18 bases between them. Per germline, CDR1 MNHEY and CDR2 SMNVEV (reference sequence). This CDR3 has 17 residues. The CDR3 DNA follows: TGTGCCAGCAGCCCGGAGCCACCTGACTATAGCAATCAGCCCCAGCATTTT. This encodes CASSPEPPDYSNQPQHF.

This clone occurred a few times. The chain recombines TRBV30 with TRBJ1-5; D gene ambiguous. Trimming took off 2 bases at V and 3 bases at J, with 8 bases between the two ends. The CDR3 sequence is 13 residues long. Germline V CDR1 and CDR2: GTSNPN, SVGIG (reference sequence). The CDR3 reads CAWSHSINQPQHF. The CDR3 DNA reads as TGTGCCTGGAGTCACAGCATCAATCAGCCCCAGCATTTT.

V gene TRBV7-2 combines with J gene TRBJ1-2, with 7 nucleotides matching TRBD1. Germline trimming cut 5 bases from V and 5 bases from J; bases unmatched to any gene: 14. This CDR3 region has 16 residues. In germline, CDR1 is SGHTA, CDR2 FQGNSA. The CDR3 sequence: CASSPSDRSRGYGYTF. CDR3 in DNA: TGTGCCAGCAGCCCCTCGGACAGGTCAAGGGGGTATGGCTACACCTTC.

This chain joins TRBV11-2 and TRBJ1-2; TRBD1 aligns across 7 bases. Germline values: CDR1 SGHAT, CDR2 FQNNGV. This CDR3 has 16 amino acids. Trimming cost V 5 bases and J 4 bases; bases outside gene matches: 13. In DNA, the CDR3 is TGTGCCAGCAGCCCATCGGGACAGTCGGACTCCTATGGCTACACCTTC. Translation: CASSPSGQSDSYGYTF.

V and J are TRBV11-2 and TRBJ2-1, with TRBD2 matching over 8 bases. Losses at the gene ends were 3 bases for V and 7 bases for J; bases not matched to a gene: 8. This CDR3 has 15 residues. The germline V gene has CDR1 SGHAT and CDR2 FQNNGV. This CDR3 reads CASSFFRGGGNEQFF. The CDR3, as DNA: TGTGCCAGCAGCTTCTTTCGGGGGGGCGGGAATGAGCAGTTCTTC.

The chain is built from TRBV14 and TRBJ2-5, with 7 positions matching TRBD1. Germline trimming cut 1 base from V and 4 bases from J; bases unmatched to any gene: 6. The CDR3 covers 15 residues. Per the germline V gene, CDR1 is SGHDN and CDR2 is FVKESK. The CDR3 loop is CASSQAQGTRETQYF. In nucleotides, the CDR3 is TGTGCCAGCAGCCAAGCACAGGGGACGAGAGAGACCCAGTACTTC.

The rearrangement joins TRBV15 to TRBJ2-5, with TRBD1 matching 9 bases. V dropped 3 bases and J dropped 13; count of bases not matched to a gene: 9. Germline CDR1 reads LNHNV; CDR2 reads YYDKDF (reference sequence). The CDR3 loop spans 13 amino acids. CDR3 nucleotide sequence: TGTGCCACCAGCAGTTCCCACAGGGGGCGACGGTACTTC. Its translation: CATSSSHRGRRYF.

This chain joins TRBV2 and TRBJ2-7; tentative D call: TRBD1 (5 bases). Trimming stripped 0 bases from V and 0 bases from J, with 6 bases between. This CDR3 is built from 14 residues. CDR1 and CDR2 from the germline V gene are SNHLY and FYNNEI. This CDR3 reads CASSEAQGSYEQYF. The CDR3 DNA reads TGTGCCAGCAGTGAAGCCCAGGGCTCCTACGAGCAGTACTTC.